This paragraph reports one TCR beta chain. Per germline, CDR1 MDHEN and CDR2 SYDVKM. The CDR3 extends over 16 amino acids. V gave up 5 bases and J gave up 5 bases, with 19 bases separating them. The data are from a study of blood T cell repertoires in COVID-19. Study-wide background: There were acute and convalescent COVID-19 samples, and they came from the United States, Italy and Spain. PBMCs, B-cell-depleted T cells, or T cells provided the cDNA or gDNA that made up the material.

Some clones are missing from TCRdb's copy, which holds only in-frame ones; the method was immunoSEQ multiplex PCR. This table holds some 210,000 clones, roughly nine tenths found once. The chain employs TRBV28 and TRBJ1-5; D is unresolved. Sequenced: peripheral blood. This receptor was obtained from a man between 60 and 75 years old with COVID-19, enrolled during active disease. The CDR3 DNA reads TGTGCCAGCAGTGCTCCCCCGAGCTGGAGTTATCAGCCCCAGCATTTT. Translating it yields CASSAPPSWSYQPQHF.